Listed here are 27 T cell receptor beta chains from one sample, sequenced in a study of T cell changes during pregnancy in multiple sclerosis. Here immunoSEQ multiplex PCR was the method, and the copy in TCRdb shows in-frame clones only, minus some. The profile shows about 33,000 clones, roughly nine tenths of them singletons. Specimen: CD4+ T cells from peripheral blood mononuclear cells, collected in the third trimester of pregnancy. The receptors shown here come from a female donor in good health, enrolled as a control in a pregnancy study.

The chain has TRBV25-1 and TRBJ1-5, with D maybe TRBD1 (5 bases). V was shortened by 3 bases and J by 7 bases, with 13 bases between the two germline ends. The length of the CDR3 is 14 residues. CDR1 and CDR2 (germline): MGHDK, SYGVNS. CDR3 region: CASSDRGSGQPQHF. CDR3 nucleotides: TGTGCCAGCAGTGATAGGGGATCGGGCCAGCCCCAGCATTTT.

CDR3 in DNA: TGTGCCAGCTCAACGCGGACAGGCAGGGCCGGGGAGCTGTTTTTT. Its translation: CASSTRTGRAGELFF. The chain recombines TRBV18 with TRBJ2-2, with TRBD1 identical over 7 bases. The germline CDR1 and CDR2 sequences are KGHSH and LQKENI. This CDR3 is built from 15 residues. Germline trimming cut 5 bases from V and 6 bases from J; bases unmatched to any gene: 9.

The rearrangement joins TRBV18 to TRBJ2-1; D uncertain. Trimming took 0 bases from V and 5 from J, leaving 11 bases between them. Germline V CDR1 and CDR2: KGHSH, LQKENI. The CDR3 is 15 residues long. In DNA form, the CDR3 reads TGTGCCAGCTCACCACCGCTTGATAGAGACAATGAGCAGTTCTTC. This codes for CASSPPLDRDNEQFF.

The V and J genes are TRBV6-1 and TRBJ2-7; 8 nucleotides align to TRBD2. Unmatched junction bases numbered 8, after V lost 2 bases and J lost 5 bases. From germline, CDR1 is MNHNS and CDR2 SASEGT. CDR3 size: 15 residues. The CDR3, as DNA: TGTGCCAGCAGTGAAAGGACTAGCCTACGTAACGAGCAGTACTTC. This sequence encodes CASSERTSLRNEQYF.

The CDR3 reads CASSLAEAGISSPLHF. The CDR3 DNA follows: TGCGCCAGCAGCTTGGCCGAGGCAGGGATTTCCTCACCCCTCCACTTT. This chain uses TRBV5-1 with TRBJ1-6; weak D call: TRBD1 (5 bases). The germline gives CDR1 SGHRS, CDR2 YFSETQ. The CDR3 consists of 16 residues. The V and J ends lost 0 bases and 10 bases respectively, with 17 bases between them.

The CDR3 loop is CASMRQGNTGELFF. CDR3 bases: TGTGCCAGCATGCGACAGGGGAACACCGGGGAGCTGTTTTTT. This chain links TRBV6-1 with TRBJ2-2; 7 bases align to TRBD1. The length of the CDR3 is 14 residues. Germline CDR1 and CDR2: MNHNS and SASEGT. V shed 7 bases and J 1 base; nucleotides not matched to a gene: 3.

The V and J genes are TRBV30 and TRBJ2-3; D gene unclear. The CDR3 is 18 residues long. Germline CDR1 is GTSNPN and CDR2 is SVGIG (reference sequence). V lost 2 bases to trimming and J lost 0 bases, with 21 bases between them. The CDR3: CAWSRWLSTASSTDTQYF. The CDR3 bases are TGTGCCTGGAGTCGGTGGTTGAGTACCGCTTCTAGCACAGATACGCAGTATTTT.

The chain carries TRBV6-1 and TRBJ2-3; perhaps TRBD1 as D (6 bases). Germline loops: CDR1 MNHNS, CDR2 SASEGT. The CDR3 loop spans 15 amino acids. V lost 6 bases, J lost 0 bases, and 13 bases lay in between. As DNA, the CDR3 is TGTGCCAGCAGCTCAACAAGGGGGAGCACAGATACGCAGTATTTT. It yields the protein CASSSTRGSTDTQYF.

This clone was recorded once. This chain joins TRBV5-5 and TRBJ1-2; 8 bases map to TRBD1. This CDR3 region has 15 residues. From germline, CDR1 is SGHKS and CDR2 YYEKEE (reference sequence). The J segment lost 5 bases and the V segment lost 5 bases, leaving 11 bases of the junction unmatched. This CDR3 is CASSYPGQGGYGYTF. The DNA for the CDR3 is TGTGCCAGCAGTTACCCCGGACAGGGTGGGTATGGCTACACCTTC.

CDR3 sequence: CASSPQSGGVMNTEAFF. The CDR3 DNA reads TGCGCCAGCAGCCCTCAATCGGGGGGAGTCATGAACACTGAAGCTTTCTTT. V and J are TRBV4-1 and TRBJ1-1, with D perhaps matching TRBD1 (5 bases). There are 17 residues in the CDR3. Looked up from germline, CDR1 is MGHRA and CDR2 is YSYEKL. V was cut by 4 bases and J by 0 bases, with 18 bases left in between.

The J gene is TRBJ1-1, the V gene TRBV2; maybe TRBD1 (5 bases). The CDR3 covers 15 residues. Per germline, CDR1 SNHLY and CDR2 FYNNEI. V lost 4 bases, J lost 5 bases, and 17 bases lay in between. The CDR3 is CASSVGPGGMTEAFF. The CDR3 nucleotides are TGTGCCAGCAGTGTTGGCCCGGGGGGGATGACTGAAGCTTTCTTT.

The chain has TRBV25-1 and TRBJ2-7; 7 bases agree with TRBD1. CDR3 size: 15 residues. Germline loops: CDR1 MGHDK, CDR2 SYGVNS. V lost 4 bases, J lost 1 base, and 7 bases stayed unmatched. CDR3: CASSGANRGSYEQYF. The CDR3 region has the DNA TGTGCCAGCAGTGGGGCCAACAGGGGTTCCTACGAGCAGTACTTC.

The chain couples TRBV5-8 to TRBJ2-1, with 11 bases fitting TRBD2. The CDR3 consists of 15 residues. Germline trimming cut 0 bases from V and 10 bases from J; bases unmatched to any gene: 6. Germline V gene data show CDR1 as SGHTS and CDR2 as YDEGEE. CDR3 sequence: CASSLVSGGAWEQFF. In nucleotides, the CDR3 is TGTGCCAGCAGCTTGGTTAGCGGGGGGGCCTGGGAGCAGTTCTTC.

The sample holds a few counts of this clone. The chain links TRBV5-1 to TRBJ2-1, with D possibly matching TRBD1 (6 bases). This CDR3 has 12 amino acids. The V gene's germline CDR1 is SGHRS and CDR2 YFSETQ. V was shortened by 2 bases and J by 8 bases, with 8 bases between the two germline ends. The DNA for the CDR3 is TGCGCCAGCAGCTTCCAGGGGTATGAGCAGTTCTTC. Amino acid sequence: CASSFQGYEQFF. Complete variable domain (other parts from reference TRBV5-1 and TRBJ2-1): KAGVTQTPRYLIKTRGQQVTLSCSPISGHRSVSWYQQTPGQGLQFLFEYFSETQRNKGNFPGRFSGRQFSNSRSEMNVSTLELGDSALYLCASSFQGYEQFFGPGTRLTVL.

The rearrangement joins TRBV15 to TRBJ1-1; 10 bases match TRBD1. In germline, CDR1 is LNHNV, CDR2 YYDKDF (reference sequence). V lost 0 bases and J lost 4; bases outside the gene matches: 2. The CDR3 is 15 residues long. CDR3 amino acids: CATSREGTGATEAFF. CDR3 nucleotide sequence: TGTGCCACCAGCAGAGAGGGGACAGGGGCCACTGAAGCTTTCTTT.

J is TRBJ2-1 and V is TRBV28; TRBD2 aligns across 12 bases. Germline CDR1 and CDR2: MDHEN and SYDVKM. The CDR3 totals 17 residues. The V gene end was trimmed by 8 bases and the J gene end by 3 bases; junction bases not matched to a gene: 11. CDR3 nucleotides: TGTGCCAGCTTCTCCCCTAGCGGGAGGGCCTACTACAATGAGCAGTTCTTC. It is translated as CASFSPSGRAYYNEQFF.

CDR3 residues: CASSLAPTGTYEQYF. DNA of the CDR3: TGTGCCAGCAGCTTAGCTCCGACAGGTACCTACGAGCAGTACTTC. The chain recombines TRBV7-9 with TRBJ2-7; possibly TRBD1 for D (6 bases). Trimming removed 0 bases at V and 2 bases at J, with 11 bases between. Germline CDR1 is SEHNR and CDR2 is FQNEAQ (reference sequence). This CDR3 spans 15 amino acids.

This chain connects TRBV5-6 to TRBJ2-7; D is uncertain. The V gene lost 2 bases and the J gene lost 5 bases, with 11 bases spanning the gap. The CDR3 runs 13 residues. From germline, CDR1 is SGHDT and CDR2 YYEEEE. CDR3 in amino acids: CASSFGQADEQYF. In DNA form, the CDR3 reads TGTGCCAGCAGCTTTGGGCAAGCTGACGAGCAGTACTTC.

This chain uses TRBV6-5 with TRBJ2-5; 8 bases are shared with TRBD1. Germline V gives CDR1 MNHEY, CDR2 SVGAGI. Unmatched junction bases numbered 5, after V lost 2 bases and J lost 3 bases. CDR3 length: 15 amino acids. For the CDR3, the DNA is TGTGCCAGCAGTTACCAGGGGGCTAGTAAAGAGACCCAGTACTTC. It translates to CASSYQGASKETQYF.

The rearrangement links TRBV7-3 to TRBJ2-1; TRBD2 matches 11 bases. The CDR3 totals 15 residues. V lost 5 bases and J lost 4; bases outside the gene matches: 4. Germline lookup yields CDR1 SGHTA and CDR2 FQGTGA. CDR3: CASSRTSGQYNEQFF. For the CDR3, the DNA is TGTGCCAGCAGCCGGACTAGCGGGCAGTACAATGAGCAGTTCTTC.

The chain is built from TRBV11-2 and TRBJ1-3, with D hard to call. Germline V gene lookup returns CDR1 SGHAT and CDR2 FQNNGV. V was trimmed by 1 base and J by 3 bases, leaving 13 bases between them. The CDR3 runs 16 residues. The chain's CDR3 is CASSLVRAPFGNTIYF. The CDR3 DNA reads TGTGCCAGCAGCTTAGTCCGAGCCCCGTTTGGAAACACCATATATTTT.

This chain links TRBV18 with TRBJ1-2, with 9 bases aligning to TRBD1. The CDR3 consists of 13 residues. V shed 8 bases and J 6 bases; nucleotides not matched to a gene: 7. Germline V lookup: CDR1 KGHSH, CDR2 LQKENI. The CDR3 DNA reads as TGTGCCAGCAAACCCCGACAGGGGGATGGCTACACCTTC. Protein: CASKPRQGDGYTF.

This clone showed up just a few times. The chain links TRBV5-4 to TRBJ2-5; tentatively, D is TRBD1 (5 bases). Germline-derived CDR1 and CDR2 are SGHNT and YYREEE (reference sequence). V lost 0 bases to trimming and J lost 3 bases, with 12 bases between them. The CDR3 spans 15 residues. The CDR3 DNA follows: TGTGCCAGCAGCTTGGGTTGGGGCAGTGAAGAGACCCAGTACTTC. Translated, it gives CASSLGWGSEETQYF.

The chain couples TRBV7-9 to TRBJ2-7; a weak D match, TRBD2 (6 bases). The CDR3 extends over 13 amino acids. The germline CDR1 and CDR2 sequences are SEHNR and FQNEAQ (reference sequence). Trimming took off 5 bases at V and 8 bases at J, with 16 bases between the two ends. CDR3 bases: TGTGCCAGCAGCCCGACTAGTCTTAGTAAGCAGTACTTC. This sequence encodes CASSPTSLSKQYF. Looking up the rest from reference TRBV7-9 and TRBJ2-7 gives the full variable domain: DTGVSQNPRHKITKRGQNVTFRCDPISEHNRLYWYRQTLGQGPEFLTYFQNEAQLEKSRLLSDRFSAERPKGSFSTLEIQRTEQGDSAMYLCASSPTSLSKQYFGPGTRLTVT.

This chain uses TRBV7-2 with TRBJ1-2, with TRBD1 as a possible D gene (6 bases). The V gene's germline CDR1 is SGHTA and CDR2 FQGNSA. V shed 7 bases and J shed 4 bases, with 10 bases lying between them. The CDR3 spans 12 residues. This chain's CDR3 is CASTKDSYGYTF. The CDR3 nucleotides read TGTGCCAGCACCAAGGACAGCTATGGCTACACCTTC.

The V call is TRBV4-3, the J call TRBJ2-7; D may be TRBD2 (7 bases). Germline CDR1 and CDR2: LGHNA and YSLEER. The CDR3 runs 15 residues. The ends were cut back, 0 bases at V and 3 bases at J, with 12 bases in the middle. The CDR3 nucleotides read TGCGCCAGCAGCCAAGAAGGGGGGGGGTTCTACGAGCAGTACTTC. The encoded protein is CASSQEGGGFYEQYF.

The rearrangement joins TRBV28 to TRBJ1-4, with D perhaps TRBD1 (5 bases). The CDR3 contains 15 residues. Deletions cut 6 bases from V and 6 bases from J, with 17 bases between. Germline-derived CDR1 and CDR2 are MDHEN and SYDVKM. The CDR3 loop reads CASRPSRQGDEKLFF. CDR3 sequence (DNA): TGTGCCAGCAGACCTTCGAGGCAGGGCGATGAAAAACTGTTTTTT.